Listed here are 21 T cell receptor beta chains from one sample, sequenced in a study of graft-versus-host responses after intestinal transplantation. No antigen has been assigned to these receptors. Generated by immunoSEQ multiplex PCR, the TCRdb table keeps only in-frame clones and is missing some. Found here are 95,000 to 150,000 clones, around 96% of them singletons; the top ten hold 3.3%. The specimen comprised unstimulated CD8+ T cells sorted from spleen or lymph node cells, sampled before intestinal transplant. The receptors come from a human donor who received an intestinal transplant.

This chain joins TRBV7-8 and TRBJ2-7; D uncertain. This CDR3 has 9 residues. Germline V gene lookup returns CDR1 SGHVS and CDR2 FQNEAQ. CDR3 region: CASSLGARV. In DNA form, the CDR3 reads TGTGCCAGCAGCTTAGGGGCGAGAGTC.

Concerning this clone itself: Other DNA sequences of this sample code for an identical CDR3. The V gene is TRBV6-1, the J gene TRBJ2-1, with D perhaps matching TRBD2 (5 bases). Between the trimmed V and J ends, which lost 6 bases and 0 bases, there was a span of 9 bases. Germline V gene lookup returns CDR1 MNHNS and CDR2 SASEGT. CDR3 size: 14 residues. In DNA, the CDR3 is TGTGCCAGCAGCCCTGGGAGCTCCTACAATGAGCAGTTCTTC. Its translation is CASSPGSSYNEQFF.

The V call is TRBV27, the J call TRBJ2-7; D remains unclear. CDR3 size: 13 residues. CDR1 is MNHEY and CDR2 is SMNVEV in the germline V gene (reference sequence). V lost 0 bases, J lost 3 bases, and 6 bases lay in between. CDR3 sequence reads: CASSLSILYEQYF. The CDR3, as DNA: TGTGCCAGCAGTTTATCGATCCTCTACGAGCAGTACTTC.

The chain recombines TRBV9 with TRBJ2-2; no firm D call. CDR1 and CDR2 (germline): SGDLS, YYNGEE. The CDR3 spans 15 residues. With 4 bases removed from V and 0 bases from J, the gap between germline ends came to 10 bases. CDR3 loop: CASSPPSSNTGELFF. The CDR3 nucleotides are TGTGCCAGCAGCCCCCCATCATCGAACACCGGGGAGCTGTTTTTT.

In this sample, this clone turned up once. The chain carries TRBV28 and TRBJ1-1; a weak D match, TRBD1 (5 bases). The V end lost 10 bases, the J end lost 1 base, and 19 bases lay between the germline ends. Germline V gene sequence: CDR1 MDHEN, CDR2 SYDVKM. CDR3 length equals 15 residues. CDR3 in amino acids: CATISRDRQNTEAFF. The CDR3 DNA sequence: TGTGCCACCATTAGCAGGGACCGCCAGAACACTGAAGCTTTCTTT.

V usage is TRBV27 and J usage is TRBJ1-1; 8 bases are a match to TRBD1. This CDR3 contains 14 residues. Trimming removed 10 bases from V and 3 bases from J; junction bases left unmatched: 10. Germline V CDR1 and CDR2: MNHEY, SMNVEV (reference sequence). The chain's CDR3 is CAIRRTGLDTEAFF. The CDR3 bases are TGTGCCATCCGACGGACAGGGTTGGACACTGAAGCTTTCTTT.

This sequence joins TRBV4-2 and TRBJ1-2, with 9 bases that match TRBD1. The ends lost 0 bases at V and 2 bases at J; junction bases unmatched: 1. The CDR3 has 15 amino acids. The germline V gene has CDR1 LGHNA and CDR2 YNFKEQ. This CDR3 is CASSQEGTGNYGYTF. CDR3 sequence (DNA): TGTGCCAGCAGCCAAGAGGGGACAGGGAACTATGGCTACACCTTC.

This chain connects TRBV9 to TRBJ2-1; D call uncertain. The CDR3 consists of 12 residues. V lost 2 bases, J lost 8 bases, and 8 bases lay in between. Germline CDR1 reads SGDLS; CDR2 reads YYNGEE. The CDR3 region is CASSVSRYEQFF. Here the CDR3 DNA reads TGTGCCAGCAGCGTTAGCCGTTATGAGCAGTTCTTC.

The chain couples TRBV4-2 to TRBJ2-7; 12 bases line up with TRBD2. The CDR3 covers 18 residues. After removal of 4 bases from V and 3 bases from J, the junction contained 13 bases not matched to a gene. Germline V gives CDR1 LGHNA, CDR2 YNFKEQ. The CDR3 DNA is TGTGCCAGCAGCCCCAGGCAGACTAGCGGGAGATTAGTCTACGAGCAGTACTTC. Amino acid sequence: CASSPRQTSGRLVYEQYF.

The count of this clone is one. This sequence joins TRBV5-6 and TRBJ2-1; possible D gene TRBD1, 6 bases. Deletions cut 2 bases from V and 3 bases from J, with 12 bases between. This CDR3 contains 15 residues. CDR1 and CDR2 from the germline V gene are SGHDT and YYEEEE. The CDR3 loop is CASSFGQGIYNEQFF. The CDR3, as DNA: TGTGCCAGCAGCTTCGGCCAGGGGATCTACAATGAGCAGTTCTTC.

CDR3 DNA: TGTGCCAGCAGCTTAGTGTCTAGCGGGTACTACGAGCAGTACTTC. Protein sequence: CASSLVSSGYYEQYF. This chain uses TRBV11-2 with TRBJ2-7; 8 nucleotides align to TRBD2. The ends lost 1 base at V and 3 bases at J; junction bases unmatched: 5. In germline, CDR1 is SGHAT, CDR2 FQNNGV. The CDR3 spans 15 residues. The entire variable domain, with the rest obtained from reference TRBV11-2 and TRBJ2-7, is as follows: EAGVAQSPRYKIIEKRQSVAFWCNPISGHATLYWYQQILGQGPKLLIQFQNNGVVDDSQLPKDRFSAERLKGVDSTLKIQPAKLEDSAVYLCASSLVSSGYYEQYFGPGTRLTVT.

The genes are TRBV11-3 and TRBJ1-5, with no clear D. The V end lost 0 bases, the J end lost 6 bases, and 12 bases lay between the germline ends. Germline values: CDR1 SGHNT, CDR2 YENEEA. The length of the CDR3 is 15 residues. The CDR3 DNA follows: TGTGCCAGCAGCTTAGAGCCGGGGAGGACTCAGCCCCAGCATTTT. Protein: CASSLEPGRTQPQHF.

In this sample, this clone turned up once. The rearrangement uses TRBV27 and TRBJ2-7; 11 positions match TRBD2. CDR1 is MNHEY and CDR2 is SMNVEV in the germline V gene (reference sequence). This CDR3 spans 15 amino acids. With V trimmed by 6 bases and J by 2 bases, 6 bases remained unmatched. The CDR3 spells CASSIASGRPYEQYF. The CDR3 coding sequence is TGTGCCAGCAGCATAGCTAGCGGGAGGCCCTACGAGCAGTACTTC.

V is TRBV29-1 and J is TRBJ2-1; D may be TRBD1 (6 bases). Germline CDR1 and CDR2: SQVTM and ANQGSEA. V was clipped by 5 bases and J by 7 bases, with 15 bases between them. The CDR3 is made up of 13 amino acids. The CDR3 is CSVYTGTFNEQFF. CDR3 coding DNA: TGCAGCGTTTATACCGGGACATTTAATGAGCAGTTCTTC.

This clone turned up a few times. The CDR3 coding sequence is TGTGCCAGCAGCTGGGGGACTAGCGGGAGGGGCGATGAGCAGTTCTTC. It encodes CASSWGTSGRGDEQFF. The chain has TRBV5-6 and TRBJ2-1, with 16 nucleotides matching TRBD2. The length of the CDR3 is 16 residues. Germline V gene sequence: CDR1 SGHDT, CDR2 YYEEEE. With 3 bases clipped from V and 8 bases from J, the junction kept 5 bases outside the gene matches.

V usage is TRBV7-9 and J usage is TRBJ1-2; TRBD1 might be the D (6 bases). The CDR3 is 17 amino acids. Trimming took 3 bases from V and 4 from J, leaving 21 bases between them. The germline gives CDR1 SEHNR, CDR2 FQNEAQ (reference sequence). The CDR3: CASSFIRAQGLLYGYTF. The CDR3 DNA reads TGTGCCAGCAGCTTTATAAGGGCTCAGGGGTTACTCTATGGCTACACCTTC.

The rearrangement links TRBV19 to TRBJ2-1; 11 bases are shared with TRBD2. J gave up 4 bases and V 3 bases, and 14 bases lay outside the gene matches. CDR3 length equals 19 residues. Germline V gives CDR1 LNHDA, CDR2 SQIVND (reference sequence). CDR3 protein: CASSIRLAGYSPPYNEQFF. For the CDR3, the DNA is TGTGCCAGTAGTATTAGACTAGCGGGATACTCGCCCCCATACAATGAGCAGTTCTTC.

The genes are TRBV27 and TRBJ2-1; D gene ambiguous. Trimming shortened V by 6 bases and J by 4 bases, and 19 bases separated the two germline ends. Germline V gene data show CDR1 as MNHEY and CDR2 as SMNVEV (reference sequence). The CDR3 is made up of 16 amino acids. The CDR3 nucleotides are TGTGCCAGCAGGAGAAAAGGAGCTACGATATACAATGAGCAGTTCTTC. Encoded protein: CASRRKGATIYNEQFF.

The V and J genes are TRBV4-2 and TRBJ2-7, with D perhaps TRBD2 (6 bases). In germline, CDR1 is LGHNA, CDR2 YNFKEQ. V shed 0 bases and J shed 5 bases, with 11 bases lying between them. The CDR3 consists of 14 residues. The DNA for the CDR3 is TGTGCCAGCAGCCAAGAGCGGGGATGGGACGAGCAGTACTTC. It codes for CASSQERGWDEQYF.

V and J are TRBV6-5 and TRBJ1-3; TRBD1 might be the D (6 bases). V lost 6 bases and J 4 bases, leaving 13 bases between the germline ends. CDR3 length: 14 residues. Germline V gene data show CDR1 as MNHEY and CDR2 as SVGAGI. Here the CDR3 DNA reads TGTGCCAGCAGACAACAGGGTACGGGAAACACCATATATTTT. Amino acids: CASRQQGTGNTIYF.

This rearrangement joins TRBV19 to TRBJ1-1; D unresolved. The CDR3 contains 13 residues. V lost 2 bases and J lost 4, with 8 bases in between. Germline loops: CDR1 LNHDA, CDR2 SQIVND (reference sequence). CDR3 nucleotide sequence: TGTGCCAGTAGTATATTTCTGGTCACTGAAGCTTTCTTT. Residues: CASSIFLVTEAFF.